This T cell receptor (beta chain) comes out of a study of beta chain features in type 1 diabetes. General observations from the study: Shorter TCRB CDR3s, moderately but significantly so, marked every one of the four CD4+ subsets in Type 1 diabetes patients. A cDNA-based sequencing approach could over-represent cells with high TCR expression.

The sample holds many counts of this clone. Its target is not known. J lost 4 bases, V lost 5 bases, and 2 bases had no gene match. This CDR3 is 13 amino acids long. Germline CDR1 reads SGHAT; CDR2 reads FQNNGV. cDNA synthesis used the whole RNA isolate, giving expressed TCRB sequences. TCRdb keeps only in-frame clones here, not all; method: immunoSEQ multiplex PCR. This sample yields 250,000 to 300,000 clones, of which 8% are seen a single time; roughly 1% belongs to the top ten. The origin of this receptor is a woman between 18 and 29 years old in good health. The chain has TRBV11-2 and TRBJ2-5, with 9 bases aligning to TRBD1. Sequences were obtained from central memory CD4+ T cells from blood. CDR3 region: CASSQDRGETQYF. The DNA of the CDR3 is TGTGCCAGCAGCCAGGACAGGGGAGAGACCCAGTACTTC.